The 29 T cell receptor beta chains below all came from one sample that was sequenced in a study of PD-1 blockade in classical Hodgkin lymphoma. The method was immunoSEQ multiplex PCR; TCRdb's version includes in-frame clones alone and lacks a portion of them. The sample includes around 91,000 clones, approximately 88% of them seen just once. Every one of the patients relapsed after autologous stem cell transplantation (brentuximab vedotin exposure was variable). The specimen was peripheral blood mononuclear cells (PBMCs), collected at baseline. The receptor source for this set is a human donor with classical Hodgkin lymphoma.

CDR3 in amino acids: CASSPGVAGGQPQHF. The CDR3 DNA is TGCGCCAGCAGCCCTGGAGTGGCCGGGGGTCAGCCCCAGCATTTT. The J gene is TRBJ1-5, the V gene TRBV4-1, with D perhaps TRBD1 (5 bases). Germline-derived CDR1 and CDR2 are MGHRA and YSYEKL. Deletions cut 4 bases from V and 6 bases from J, with 16 bases between. CDR3 length: 15 amino acids.

The chain joins TRBV7-9 to TRBJ1-1; maybe TRBD1 (5 bases). This CDR3 spans 13 amino acids. V was shortened by 4 bases and J by 7 bases, with 13 bases between the two germline ends. Germline CDR1 reads SEHNR; CDR2 reads FQNEAQ (reference sequence). As DNA, the CDR3 is TGTGCCAGCAGCTCCTCAGTAGGGGTTGAAGCTTTCTTT. The encoded protein is CASSSSVGVEAFF.

CDR3 amino acids: CASSPGEGRDNEQFF. The CDR3 nucleotides read TGTGCCAGCAGCCCAGGGGAGGGACGGGACAATGAGCAGTTCTTC. The genes are TRBV27 and TRBJ2-1; D possibly corresponds to TRBD2 (7 bases). The V end was cut by 6 bases, the J end by 5 bases, with 17 bases between. Germline V gives CDR1 MNHEY, CDR2 SMNVEV (reference sequence). This CDR3 has 15 amino acids.

This clone was detected only once. The V call is TRBV28, the J call TRBJ2-3; the D gene is possibly TRBD2 (5 bases). CDR1 and CDR2 from the germline V gene are MDHEN and SYDVKM. The CDR3 is 14 amino acids. V gave up 3 bases and J gave up 3 bases, with 10 bases separating them. CDR3 in DNA: TGTGCCAGCAGTTTCCCTAGCAGTACAGATACGCAGTATTTT. This gives the protein CASSFPSSTDTQYF.

This clone was seen only once. Other DNA sequences in the same sample also yield this CDR3. The V and J genes are TRBV19 and TRBJ1-1; D is perhaps TRBD1 (5 bases). Germline CDR1 reads LNHDA; CDR2 reads SQIVND (reference sequence). The CDR3 runs to 15 residues. V lost 1 base and J 1 base, leaving 10 bases between the germline ends. In DNA form, the CDR3 reads TGTGCCAGTAGTATAGGGACACGGACGAACACTGAAGCTTTCTTT. Protein sequence: CASSIGTRTNTEAFF.

The chain recombines TRBV5-1 with TRBJ1-1; D is unclear. The CDR3 covers 14 residues. From germline, CDR1 is SGHRS and CDR2 YFSETQ. Between the trimmed V and J ends, which lost 3 bases and 3 bases, there was a span of 12 bases. CDR3 nucleotides: TGCGCCAGCAGCTCCCGGACCGGGGACACTGAAGCTTTCTTT. Translation gives CASSSRTGDTEAFF. The variable domain in full, with the rest retrieved from reference TRBV5-1 and TRBJ1-1, is KAGVTQTPRYLIKTRGQQVTLSCSPISGHRSVSWYQQTPGQGLQFLFEYFSETQRNKGNFPGRFSGRQFSNSRSEMNVSTLELGDSALYLCASSSRTGDTEAFFGQGTRLTVV.

The genes are TRBV6-5 and TRBJ2-2; possibly TRBD2 for D (6 bases). The CDR3 covers 15 residues. The ends were cut back, 6 bases at V and 6 bases at J, with 17 bases in the middle. Germline loops: CDR1 MNHEY, CDR2 SVGAGI. The CDR3 sequence is CASRTGLLLPGELFF. The CDR3 DNA reads as TGTGCCAGCAGGACGGGACTCCTTCTCCCCGGGGAGCTGTTTTTT.

This clone was seen only once. V usage is TRBV7-9 and J usage is TRBJ1-3; 7 nucleotides align to TRBD1. Germline values: CDR1 SEHNR, CDR2 FQNEAQ (reference sequence). The CDR3 is 18 amino acids. The J segment lost 2 bases and the V segment lost 4 bases, leaving 14 bases of the junction unmatched. Here the CDR3 reads CASSSTFTGDQAGNTIYF. CDR3 sequence (DNA): TGTGCCAGCAGCTCCACTTTTACAGGGGATCAGGCTGGAAACACCATATATTTT.

This chain uses TRBV29-1 with TRBJ2-1; TRBD2 agrees at 13 bases. From germline, CDR1 is SQVTM and CDR2 ANQGSEA. The CDR3 totals 14 residues. V gave up 7 bases and J gave up 3 bases; unmatched junction bases: 3. The CDR3 spells CSGRLAGGYNEQFF. CDR3 nucleotides: TGCAGCGGACGACTAGCGGGAGGCTACAATGAGCAGTTCTTC.

The rearrangement joins TRBV11-2 to TRBJ2-7; D unresolved. CDR3 length: 15 residues. CDR1 and CDR2 from the germline V gene are SGHAT and FQNNGV. Between the trimmed V and J ends, which lost 4 bases and 3 bases, there was a span of 16 bases. The CDR3 loop is CASSSRVSLDYEQYF. The DNA of the CDR3 is TGTGCCAGCAGCTCCCGGGTTAGCCTGGACTACGAGCAGTACTTC.

This chain links TRBV20-1 with TRBJ1-2; D is unresolved. Germline CDR1 is DFQATT and CDR2 is SNEGSKA (reference sequence). V lost 5 bases, J lost 0 bases, and 4 bases lay in between. CDR3 length equals 11 residues. Here the CDR3 DNA reads TGCAGTGCTCTGGCTAACTATGGCTACACCTTC. It codes for CSALANYGYTF.

The gene calls are TRBV6-5 and TRBJ2-2; unclear D gene. V was clipped by 0 bases and J by 1 base, with 6 bases between them. CDR1 is MNHEY and CDR2 is SVGAGI in the germline V gene. This CDR3 has 15 amino acids. CDR3 DNA: TGTGCCAGCAGTTACTCGTCGGGGAACACCGGGGAGCTGTTTTTT. Its protein is CASSYSSGNTGELFF.

This chain connects TRBV2 to TRBJ2-1, with TRBD1 identical over 7 bases. The length of the CDR3 is 15 residues. Germline CDR1 is SNHLY and CDR2 is FYNNEI. V was pared by 5 bases and J by 7 bases, with 11 bases of the junction left unmatched. The CDR3 sequence: CASSYRGPPFNEQFF. For the CDR3, the DNA is TGTGCCAGCAGTTACAGGGGACCACCATTTAATGAGCAGTTCTTC.

The chain combines TRBV4-3 with TRBJ2-2; no definite D call. The V end lost 0 bases, the J end lost 2 bases, and 13 bases lay between the germline ends. The CDR3 is 17 amino acids. Per germline, CDR1 LGHNA and CDR2 YSLEER. The CDR3 region is CASSQDLVRANTGELFF. The CDR3 DNA reads as TGCGCCAGCAGCCAAGATTTGGTCAGAGCTAACACCGGGGAGCTGTTTTTT.

CDR3 protein: CSVVPRGYELHQETQYF. The CDR3 DNA is TGCAGCGTTGTCCCGCGCGGATATGAACTCCACCAAGAGACCCAGTACTTC. The genes are TRBV29-1 and TRBJ2-5, with D unclear. The germline V gene has CDR1 SQVTM and CDR2 ANQGSEA. This CDR3 comprises 17 residues. V gave up 4 bases and J gave up 0 bases, with 21 bases separating them.

This chain uses TRBV30 with TRBJ1-5; D gene unclear. This CDR3 has 16 residues. The ends were cut back, 1 base at V and 0 bases at J, with 13 bases in the middle. Germline loops: CDR1 GTSNPN, CDR2 SVGIG (reference sequence). The CDR3 loop reads CAWSGAGAYSNQPQHF. The CDR3 DNA is TGTGCCTGGAGTGGGGCTGGAGCATATAGCAATCAGCCCCAGCATTTT.

This chain links TRBV27 with TRBJ2-1, with a weak D call TRBD2 (6 bases). V shed 3 bases and J shed 10 bases, with 22 bases lying between them. The CDR3 extends over 16 amino acids. Germline CDR1 reads MNHEY; CDR2 reads SMNVEV (reference sequence). Here the CDR3 DNA reads TGTGCCAGCAGTTTGAGCTCTAGAGGAGGGCAGAACGAGCAGTTCTTC. This sequence encodes CASSLSSRGGQNEQFF.

V usage is TRBV5-1 and J usage is TRBJ2-7; TRBD1 might be the D (5 bases). The germline V and J ends were trimmed by 4 bases and 1 base, with 12 bases remaining between them. The CDR3 length is 14 residues. Germline values: CDR1 SGHRS, CDR2 YFSETQ. The CDR3 sequence: CASSQNQGSYEQYF. CDR3 DNA: TGCGCCAGCAGCCAAAACCAGGGATCCTACGAGCAGTACTTC.

The chain couples TRBV6-6 to TRBJ2-2, with 9 bases fitting TRBD1. V trimming: 2 bases; J trimming: 7 bases; junction bases outside the gene matches: 8. Germline values: CDR1 MNHNY, CDR2 SVGAGI (reference sequence). The CDR3 loop spans 16 amino acids. This CDR3 is CASSYQRQGVGGELFF. Written as DNA, the CDR3 is TGTGCCAGCAGTTACCAGAGACAGGGGGTGGGCGGGGAGCTGTTTTTT.

This chain joins TRBV30 and TRBJ2-1; 8 bases align to TRBD1. J lost 3 bases, V lost 4 bases, and 5 bases had no gene match. CDR3 length: 14 amino acids. Looked up from germline, CDR1 is GTSNPN and CDR2 is SVGIG (reference sequence). The CDR3 coding sequence is TGTGCCTGGAAGACAGGGGTAAGCTACAATGAGCAGTTCTTC. Residues: CAWKTGVSYNEQFF.

The V gene is TRBV14, the J gene TRBJ2-7, with TRBD1 matching 9 bases. Germline V gives CDR1 SGHDN, CDR2 FVKESK. Trimming at V came to 5 bases and at J to 5 bases, leaving 1 base not matched to a gene. The CDR3 extends over 12 amino acids. This CDR3 reads CASSYRGHEQYF. The CDR3 DNA is TGTGCCAGCAGCTACAGGGGGCACGAGCAGTACTTC.

The chain couples TRBV6-6 to TRBJ2-1; 9 bases map to TRBD2. Germline CDR1 and CDR2: MNHNY and SVGAGI (reference sequence). The V gene end was trimmed by 8 bases and the J gene end by 8 bases; junction bases not matched to a gene: 7. The CDR3 extends over 13 amino acids. The DNA for the CDR3 is TGTGCCAGCGGGCGGGAGGGCGAGTATGAGCAGTTCTTC. It yields the protein CASGREGEYEQFF.

The V gene is TRBV6-6, the J gene TRBJ2-7; D remains ambiguous. V lost 0 bases and J 4 bases, leaving 10 bases between the germline ends. Germline assignment: CDR1 MNHNY and CDR2 SVGAGI (reference sequence). The CDR3 runs 14 residues. The CDR3 DNA reads TGTGCCAGCAGTTACTCAGAGTGGAATTACGAGCAGTACTTC. It is translated as CASSYSEWNYEQYF.

The rearrangement uses TRBV6-5 and TRBJ1-1; weak D call: TRBD1 (5 bases). The V gene's germline CDR1 is MNHEY and CDR2 SVGAGI. This CDR3 has 12 residues. V was trimmed by 8 bases and J by 5 bases, leaving 12 bases between them. The chain's CDR3 is CASGRWGTEAFF. The CDR3 region has the DNA TGTGCCAGCGGTAGGTGGGGGACTGAAGCTTTCTTT.

The V gene is TRBV27, the J gene TRBJ2-7; D might be TRBD1 (6 bases). V was trimmed by 5 bases and J by 2 bases, leaving 16 bases between them. The CDR3 has 15 residues. In germline, CDR1 is MNHEY, CDR2 SMNVEV (reference sequence). This CDR3 reads CASSQYGGAPYEQYF. The CDR3 DNA follows: TGTGCCAGCAGTCAATATGGGGGCGCGCCCTACGAGCAGTACTTC.

The chain links TRBV19 to TRBJ2-3; 7 bases agree with TRBD1. Germline trimming cut 5 bases from V and 4 bases from J; bases unmatched to any gene: 9. In germline, CDR1 is LNHDA, CDR2 SQIVND (reference sequence). The CDR3 is 15 residues long. The CDR3 DNA sequence: TGTGCCAGTAGTGCAGACAGGGTTTTGGCAGATACGCAGTATTTT. It is translated as CASSADRVLADTQYF.

V and J are TRBV28 and TRBJ1-2, with D hard to call. CDR3 length equals 10 residues. Germline CDR1 is MDHEN and CDR2 is SYDVKM. Trimming stripped 11 bases from V and 5 bases from J, with 9 bases between. DNA for the CDR3: TGTGCCGTGGCAGCTTATGGCTACACCTTC. Protein sequence: CAVAAYGYTF.

The chain is built from TRBV12-5 and TRBJ2-7; D might be TRBD1 (6 bases). Germline values: CDR1 LGHNT, CDR2 FRNRAP. V dropped 3 bases and J dropped 3 bases, with 12 bases sitting between them. The length of the CDR3 is 14 residues. CDR3 coding DNA: TGTGCTAGTGGTTTTCAGGGGAGTATCTACGAGCAGTACTTC. It codes for CASGFQGSIYEQYF.

V usage is TRBV7-2 and J usage is TRBJ2-7; 9 bases map to TRBD1. This CDR3 is 15 amino acids long. Germline CDR1 is SGHTA and CDR2 is FQGNSA. V lost 3 bases and J lost 0; bases outside the gene matches: 3. CDR3 region: CASSLGTGFSYEQYF. Here the CDR3 DNA reads TGTGCCAGCAGCTTGGGGACAGGGTTCTCCTACGAGCAGTACTTC. Drawing the rest from reference TRBV7-2 and TRBJ2-7, the complete variable domain is GAGVSQSPSNKVTEKGKDVELRCDPISGHTALYWYRQSLGQGLEFLIYFQGNSAPDKSGLPSDRFSAERTGGSVSTLTIQRTQQEDSAVYLCASSLGTGFSYEQYFGPGTRLTVT.